What follows are 27 T cell receptor beta chains derived from one specimen sequenced in a study of cytomegalovirus exposure and HLA in healthy donors (dated by TCRdb to between 2016 and 2019). The method behind the library was the immunoSEQ multiplex PCR assay. For the multiplex PCR, a mixture combining 60 forward primers for TCR Vbeta segments and 13 reverse primers for TCR Jbeta segments was used. TCRdb provides this immuneACCESS table in a form limited to in-frame rearrangements. Some clones are lacking; in checked studies, under half of them reflect an unresolved V gene, and why the rest are absent is not known. The sample records roughly 180,000 clones, about 85% of which are singletons. The ten largest clones represent around 1.4% of the sample. The specimen sequenced was PBMCs. Source of these receptors: a girl aged 5 to 17 in good health and CMV-seropositive.

This clone was recorded a few times. V usage is TRBV15 and J usage is TRBJ2-7; 11 bases agree with TRBD2. V gave up 0 bases and J gave up 4 bases; unmatched junction bases: 8. The CDR3 covers 17 residues. Germline CDR1 is LNHNV and CDR2 is YYDKDF (reference sequence). CDR3 region: CATSRDKGTSGRYEQYF. The CDR3 DNA reads TGTGCCACCAGCAGAGATAAAGGCACTAGCGGGAGATACGAGCAGTACTTC.

The J gene is TRBJ2-1, the V gene TRBV11-2; TRBD2 matches 10 bases. The CDR3 loop spans 14 amino acids. Germline values: CDR1 SGHAT, CDR2 FQNNGV. The V and J ends lost 3 bases and 6 bases, in that order; junction bases with no gene match: 2. The CDR3 is CASSFGTSVNEQFF. CDR3 nucleotide sequence: TGTGCCAGCAGCTTCGGGACTAGCGTCAATGAGCAGTTCTTC. Using reference TRBV11-2 and TRBJ2-1 for the parts outside the CDR3, the full variable domain is EAGVAQSPRYKIIEKRQSVAFWCNPISGHATLYWYQQILGQGPKLLIQFQNNGVVDDSQLPKDRFSAERLKGVDSTLKIQPAKLEDSAVYLCASSFGTSVNEQFFGPGTRLTVL.

This chain links TRBV11-3 with TRBJ2-1, with no clear D. The V end lost 1 base, the J end lost 5 bases, and 6 bases lay between the germline ends. There are 13 residues in the CDR3. The germline gives CDR1 SGHNT, CDR2 YENEEA. The CDR3, as DNA: TGTGCCAGCAGCTTAGGTCCTAACAATGAGCAGTTCTTC. Translation gives CASSLGPNNEQFF.

This clone was observed a single time. The chain couples TRBV20-1 to TRBJ1-1; D is uncertain. In germline, CDR1 is DFQATT, CDR2 SNEGSKA (reference sequence). CDR3 length: 11 residues. The V end was cut by 2 bases, the J end by 4 bases, with 5 bases between. The CDR3 spells CSARPFTEAFF. DNA for the CDR3: TGCAGTGCTAGACCTTTCACTGAAGCTTTCTTT.

V and J are TRBV5-1 and TRBJ1-4; weak D call: TRBD1 (5 bases). The CDR3 spans 14 residues. The V end was cut by 0 bases, the J end by 2 bases, with 5 bases between. Germline V gives CDR1 SGHRS, CDR2 YFSETQ. This CDR3 reads CASSLGGTNEKLFF. DNA of the CDR3: TGCGCCAGCAGCTTGGGGGGCACTAATGAAAAACTGTTTTTT.

This clone is a singleton in its sample. V and J are TRBV6-6 and TRBJ2-1, with D possibly being TRBD2 (6 bases). Trimming cost V 7 bases and J 6 bases, with 19 bases left between them. The CDR3 runs to 15 residues. CDR1 is MNHNY and CDR2 is SVGAGI in the germline V gene (reference sequence). The CDR3 is CASTSPREAGNEQFF. Here the CDR3 DNA reads TGTGCCAGCACCTCCCCGAGGGAGGCAGGCAATGAGCAGTTCTTC.

This chain links TRBV2 with TRBJ1-1, with D maybe TRBD1 (6 bases). The V gene lost 4 bases and the J gene lost 5 bases, with 11 bases spanning the gap. Germline CDR1 SNHLY, CDR2 FYNNEI. The length of the CDR3 is 13 residues. DNA for the CDR3: TGTGCCAGCAGTGCAGGGGTTTGGACTGAAGCTTTCTTT. This encodes CASSAGVWTEAFF.

The V gene is TRBV20-1, the J gene TRBJ2-1, with no clear D. Germline V gene lookup returns CDR1 DFQATT and CDR2 SNEGSKA (reference sequence). The CDR3 runs to 11 residues. V lost 4 bases to trimming and J lost 6 bases, with 7 bases between them. The DNA of the CDR3 is TGCAGTGCTATCGACATCAATGAGCAGTTCTTC. This translates into CSAIDINEQFF.

The chain uses TRBV7-2 and TRBJ2-7; tentative D call: TRBD1 (6 bases). The V gene lost 6 bases and the J gene lost 2 bases, with 14 bases spanning the gap. This CDR3 has 14 residues. Looked up from germline, CDR1 is SGHTA and CDR2 is FQGNSA. CDR3 coding DNA: TGTGCCAGCAGACTTAACAGGGTAACCTACGAGCAGTACTTC. Translation gives CASRLNRVTYEQYF.

As concerns this clone: Other DNA sequences in the same sample also yield this CDR3. This chain uses TRBV4-3 with TRBJ2-3; 8 bases fit TRBD2. Per germline, CDR1 LGHNA and CDR2 YSLEER. The CDR3 runs 17 residues. Trimming took 0 bases from V and 0 from J; bases not matched to a gene: 5. For the CDR3, the DNA is TGCGCCAGCAGCCAAGATATTAGCGGGAAAAGCACAGATACGCAGTATTTT. Amino acid sequence: CASSQDISGKSTDTQYF.

With respect to this clone: This same CDR3 is encoded by further DNA sequences in the sample. CDR3 loop: CASSLDIEQGYGYTF. The CDR3 DNA is TGTGCCAGCAGCTTGGATATCGAACAGGGTTATGGCTACACCTTC. The rearrangement joins TRBV11-2 to TRBJ1-2; a weak D match, TRBD1 (6 bases). Germline CDR1 is SGHAT and CDR2 is FQNNGV. V gave up 3 bases and J gave up 5 bases, with 16 bases separating them. This CDR3 has 15 amino acids.

The chain employs TRBV30 and TRBJ2-3, with 13 bases lining up with TRBD2. The CDR3 consists of 16 residues. Germline V lookup: CDR1 GTSNPN, CDR2 SVGIG (reference sequence). V shed 4 bases and J 3 bases; nucleotides not matched to a gene: 7. In DNA form, the CDR3 reads TGTGCCTGGACCCTGGGGACTAGCGGGGTAACAGATACGCAGTATTTT. Residues: CAWTLGTSGVTDTQYF.

This chain joins TRBV19 and TRBJ2-1; 7 positions match TRBD1. Germline trimming cut 7 bases from V and 7 bases from J; bases unmatched to any gene: 4. Germline assignment: CDR1 LNHDA and CDR2 SQIVND (reference sequence). This CDR3 is built from 12 residues. The CDR3 loop reads CASKDRPNEQFF. In DNA, the CDR3 is TGTGCCAGTAAGGACAGGCCGAATGAGCAGTTCTTC.

This clone was seen more than once but under ten times. This chain links TRBV10-3 with TRBJ2-5, with TRBD1 identical over 8 bases. The DNA end lines up better with TRBJ2-7; the J call may be wrong. From germline, CDR1 is ENHRY and CDR2 SYGVKD. This CDR3 comprises 14 residues. CDR3 in amino acids: CAISETDRVYEQYF. CDR3 nucleotide sequence: TGTGCCATCAGTGAGACGGACAGGGTCTACGAGCAGTACTTC.

This clone was detected only a few times. The genes are TRBV7-9 and TRBJ2-1; 16 nucleotides align to TRBD2. This CDR3 has 17 residues. The V gene's germline CDR1 is SEHNR and CDR2 FQNEAQ (reference sequence). V gave up 5 bases and J gave up 7 bases; unmatched junction bases: 8. The CDR3 is CASSPGLAGGPNNEQFF. The CDR3 nucleotides read TGTGCCAGCAGCCCGGGACTAGCGGGAGGGCCAAATAATGAGCAGTTCTTC.

The J gene is TRBJ1-4, the V gene TRBV11-2; 7 bases are a match to TRBD1. Germline CDR1 reads SGHAT; CDR2 reads FQNNGV. This CDR3 contains 14 residues. The trim removed 6 bases at V and 7 bases at J, leaving 8 bases unmatched. CDR3 coding DNA: TGTGCCAGCAGTTCGGACAGGTTGAGTGAAAAACTGTTTTTT. Translating gives CASSSDRLSEKLFF.

The chain links TRBV7-6 to TRBJ1-4; D not resolved. The CDR3 sequence is 13 residues long. Trimming took off 1 base at V and 4 bases at J, with 4 bases between the two ends. CDR1 SGHVS and CDR2 FNYEAQ come from the germline V gene. CDR3 region: CASSLDSNEKLFF. The CDR3 DNA follows: TGTGCCAGCAGCTTAGACAGTAATGAAAAACTGTTTTTT. Filled out from reference TRBV7-6 and TRBJ1-4, the complete variable domain reads GAGVSQSPRYKVTKRGQDVALRCDPISGHVSLYWYRQALGQGPEFLTYFNYEAQQDKSGLPNDRFSAERPEGSISTLTIQRTEQRDSAMYRCASSLDSNEKLFFGSGTQLSVL.

J is TRBJ1-2 and V is TRBV5-4; D possibly corresponds to TRBD1 (6 bases). The germline V and J ends were trimmed by 5 bases and 4 bases, with 21 bases remaining between them. CDR1 SGHNT and CDR2 YYREEE come from the germline V gene (reference sequence). The CDR3 has 16 amino acids. CDR3 protein: CASRPSSGGRGYGYTF. Here the CDR3 DNA reads TGTGCCAGCAGACCCTCTAGTGGGGGCCGGGGCTATGGCTACACCTTC.

The rearrangement links TRBV6-5 to TRBJ2-7; a weak D match, TRBD2 (5 bases). CDR3 size: 14 residues. The V and J ends lost 5 bases and 2 bases respectively, with 13 bases between them. Looked up from germline, CDR1 is MNHEY and CDR2 is SVGAGI. CDR3 in DNA: TGTGCCAGCAGTCTTCTAGCTGAGACCTACGAGCAGTACTTC. Translation: CASSLLAETYEQYF.

This clone was counted once. Additional DNA sequences in this sample encode the identical CDR3. The chain carries TRBV10-1 and TRBJ2-7; no clear D. The CDR3 is 14 amino acids. Deletions cut 4 bases from V and 2 bases from J, with 12 bases between. CDR1 WNHNN and CDR2 SYGVQD come from the germline V gene (reference sequence). The CDR3 DNA sequence: TGCGCCAGCAGTGCGTTCGGTGCACCCTACGAGCAGTACTTC. This encodes CASSAFGAPYEQYF.

The CDR3 DNA is TGTGCCGGTTCCCATGCGGGCCGACCCTACGAGCAGTACTTC. Amino acid sequence: CAGSHAGRPYEQYF. V and J are TRBV7-9 and TRBJ2-7, with D possibly matching TRBD2 (5 bases). This CDR3 is built from 14 residues. V lost 11 bases and J lost 2, with 19 bases in between. Germline V gene data show CDR1 as SEHNR and CDR2 as FQNEAQ (reference sequence).

This clone was counted only a few times. The chain has TRBV19 and TRBJ1-1; 11 nucleotides agree with TRBD1. The CDR3 has 15 amino acids. Losses at the gene ends were 3 bases for V and 10 bases for J; bases not matched to a gene: 10. Looked up from germline, CDR1 is LNHDA and CDR2 is SQIVND (reference sequence). The CDR3 DNA follows: TGTGCCAGTAGTATGCCCGGGACAGGGGGAAAAGGAGCTTTCTTT. Its protein product is CASSMPGTGGKGAFF.

V gene TRBV15 combines with J gene TRBJ2-1, with TRBD1 matching 9 bases. The CDR3 has 16 amino acids. V shed 3 bases and J 7 bases; nucleotides not matched to a gene: 10. CDR1 LNHNV and CDR2 YYDKDF come from the germline V gene (reference sequence). CDR3 DNA sequence: TGTGCCACCAGCAGTACCGGGACAGGGAAAAGGAATGAGCAGTTCTTC. Translating it yields CATSSTGTGKRNEQFF.

The rearrangement uses TRBV2 and TRBJ2-1; 15 bases are shared with TRBD2. J gave up 9 bases and V 4 bases, and 1 base lay outside the gene matches. The length of the CDR3 is 14 residues. The V gene's germline CDR1 is SNHLY and CDR2 FYNNEI. CDR3 bases: TGTGCCAGCAGTGGGACTAGCGGGAGGGGTGAGCAGTTCTTC. It codes for CASSGTSGRGEQFF. Full variable domain (outside the CDR3, taken from reference TRBV2 and TRBJ2-1): EPEVTQTPSHQVTQMGQEVILRCVPISNHLYFYWYRQILGQKVEFLVSFYNNEISEKSEIFDDQFSVERPDGSNFTLKIRSTKLEDSAMYFCASSGTSGRGEQFFGPGTRLTVL.

The chain recombines TRBV9 with TRBJ2-2; maybe TRBD2 (6 bases). V lost 0 bases to trimming and J lost 5 bases, with 14 bases between them. The CDR3 sequence is 16 residues long. CDR1 SGDLS and CDR2 YYNGEE come from the germline V gene. This CDR3 reads CASSVDGGVETGELFF. The CDR3 DNA sequence: TGTGCCAGCAGCGTAGATGGCGGGGTTGAAACCGGGGAGCTGTTTTTT.

The chain employs TRBV7-2 and TRBJ2-7; no firm D call. Germline loops: CDR1 SGHTA, CDR2 FQGNSA. The V end lost 5 bases, the J end lost 0 bases, and 8 bases lay between the germline ends. There are 13 residues in the CDR3. CDR3 bases: TGTGCCAGCAGCCCCCCGGGCTCCTACGAGCAGTACTTC. As protein: CASSPPGSYEQYF.

This clone has only a few counts. The V gene is TRBV19, the J gene TRBJ2-7; 10 nucleotides match TRBD2. The CDR3 is made up of 17 amino acids. J was trimmed by 4 bases and V by 10 bases; bases with no gene match: 19. CDR1 is LNHDA, CDR2 SQIVND, per germline (reference sequence). The CDR3 nucleotides are TGTGCCAAATATCCCTACCCCCGACTAGCGGGTGAATACGAGCAGTACTTC. The encoded protein is CAKYPYPRLAGEYEQYF.